This passage covers 13 T cell receptor beta chains from one sample sequenced in a study of T cell repertoires in cytomegalovirus infection. TCRdb passed the reads through MiXCR, listing each CDR3 protein once. The sample contains about 230,000 distinct CDR3 sequences, 22% of which appear only once. Sequenced input: CD8+ T cells from PBMCs. The receptors shown here come from a human donor in good health (CMV status not recorded). Some clones in this sample may be carry-over from other donors' samples.

This clonotype was detected ten times or more. The chain recombines TRBV3-1 with TRBJ2-1; 7 bases fit TRBD2. Germline lookup yields CDR1 LGHDT and CDR2 YNNKEL (reference sequence). This CDR3 is 12 amino acids long. V lost 8 bases, J lost 7 bases, and 5 bases stayed unmatched. The CDR3 here is CASGWGGNEQFF. CDR3 in DNA: TGTGCCAGCGGTTGGGGGGGAAATGAGCAGTTCTTC.

Details on this clonotype: This may be a read error, as it is one base from a much larger clone. The V call is TRBV7-9, the J call TRBJ2-5; D not resolved. Looked up from germline, CDR1 is SEHNR and CDR2 is FQNEAQ (reference sequence). This CDR3 comprises 13 residues. V was clipped by 3 bases and J by 0 bases, with 5 bases between them. The CDR3 spells CASSLSDQETQYF. CDR3 bases: TGTGCCAGCAGCTTGTCAGACCAAGAGACCCAGTACTTC.

The chain links TRBV6-6 to TRBJ1-1; D possibly corresponds to TRBD1 (5 bases). V was pared by 1 base and J by 4 bases, with 10 bases between. CDR1 MNHNY and CDR2 SVGAGI come from the germline V gene (reference sequence). The CDR3 has 14 residues. The CDR3, as DNA: TGTGCCAGCAGTTACTTGGGGGGGAGCACTGAAGCTTTCTTT. It codes for CASSYLGGSTEAFF.

This clonotype was detected once. The chain uses TRBV6-1 and TRBJ2-2; TRBD2 agrees at 8 bases. The germline gives CDR1 MNHNS, CDR2 SASEGT. CDR3 length: 15 amino acids. The ends lost 5 bases at V and 1 base at J; junction bases unmatched: 3. The CDR3 loop is CASSPRGGNTGELFF. In DNA form, the CDR3 reads TGTGCCAGCAGTCCACGGGGGGGGAACACCGGGGAGCTGTTTTTT.

The chain carries TRBV20-1 and TRBJ1-2; a weak D match, TRBD1 (5 bases). Germline V gives CDR1 DFQATT, CDR2 SNEGSKA (reference sequence). The CDR3 covers 17 residues. Deletions cut 2 bases from V and 1 base from J, with 20 bases between. CDR3 bases: TGCAGTGCTAGACCCACAGGATCCGTACCCGTTAACTATGGCTACACCTTC. It encodes CSARPTGSVPVNYGYTF.

The gene calls are TRBV2 and TRBJ1-6; possible D gene TRBD1, 6 bases. The germline V gene encodes CDR1 SNHLY and CDR2 FYNNEI. V was trimmed by 5 bases and J by 3 bases, leaving 11 bases between them. There are 15 residues in the CDR3. DNA for the CDR3: TGTGCCAGCAGTTTGGACAGTCTCTATAATTCACCCCTCCACTTT. This translates into CASSLDSLYNSPLHF. The full variable domain, completed using reference TRBV2 and TRBJ1-6, is EPEVTQTPSHQVTQMGQEVILRCVPISNHLYFYWYRQILGQKVEFLVSFYNNEISEKSEIFDDQFSVERPDGSNFTLKIRSTKLEDSAMYFCASSLDSLYNSPLHFGNGTRLTVT.

The rearrangement uses TRBV6-4 and TRBJ1-2; D is possibly TRBD1 (5 bases). Trimming shortened V by 8 bases and J by 3 bases, and 13 bases separated the two germline ends. There are 13 residues in the CDR3. Per germline, CDR1 MRHNA and CDR2 SNTAGT. CDR3 residues: CASDPRVDYGYTF. The CDR3 DNA reads TGTGCCAGCGACCCCAGGGTGGACTATGGCTACACCTTC.

The gene calls are TRBV15 and TRBJ1-2, with D possibly matching TRBD1 (5 bases). Trimming cost V 1 base and J 4 bases, with 10 bases left between them. CDR1 is LNHNV, CDR2 YYDKDF, per germline (reference sequence). The CDR3 runs 14 residues. This CDR3 is CATSRVLDIYGYTF. The DNA for the CDR3 is TGTGCCACCAGCAGAGTGCTGGACATCTATGGCTACACCTTC.

In regard to this clonotype: Given the absence of the conserved phenylalanine or tryptophan at the CDR3 end, a read error is likely. The V gene is TRBV5-3, the J gene TRBJ2-3, with unresolved D. TRBV5-3 is identified as an open reading frame with a role that is uncertain. Trimming took 8 bases from V and 1 from J, leaving 11 bases between them. This CDR3 is built from 13 residues. CDR3 protein: CASSLPGTDTQYS. The CDR3 DNA sequence: TGTGCCAGCAGCCTCCCTGGCACAGATACGCAGTATTCT.

The chain carries TRBV14 and TRBJ2-3; D may match TRBD1 or TRBD2 (5 bases each). The CDR3 has 16 residues. Germline CDR1 reads SGHDN; CDR2 reads FVKESK. The germline V and J ends were trimmed by 3 bases and 4 bases, with 17 bases remaining between them. This chain's CDR3 is CASSHGGIRAADTQYF. CDR3 bases: TGTGCCAGCAGCCATGGGGGAATAAGAGCGGCAGATACGCAGTATTTT.

The chain couples TRBV12-3 or TRBV12-4 to TRBJ2-3, with 7 positions matching TRBD2. This CDR3 has 16 amino acids. Trimming took 5 bases from V and 5 from J; bases not matched to a gene: 13. The CDR3 protein is CASSPWGEGSGDTQYF. In nucleotides, the CDR3 is TGTGCCAGCAGTCCTTGGGGGGAGGGATCGGGAGATACGCAGTATTTT.

The chain couples TRBV12-3 or TRBV12-4 to TRBJ2-3; D uncertain. V lost 5 bases, J lost 4 bases, and 1 base lay in between. The CDR3 consists of 10 residues. The CDR3 coding sequence is TGTGCCAGCAGTCCAGATACGCAGTATTTT. Its protein is CASSPDTQYF.

This clonotype has a count of ten or more. The genes are TRBV7-2 and TRBJ1-3; D remains unclear. CDR3 size: 15 residues. The V end was cut by 3 bases, the J end by 0 bases, with 9 bases between. Germline V lookup: CDR1 SGHTA, CDR2 FQGNSA. The CDR3 DNA is TGTGCCAGCAGCTTCGCGGCCTTCTCTGGAAACACCATATATTTT. As protein: CASSFAAFSGNTIYF.